Following are 21 T cell receptor beta chains from one sample sequenced in a study of cytotoxic CD8 clonotypes in ibrutinib-treated CLL. Clones were sequenced by immunoSEQ multiplex PCR, and TCRdb holds only the in-frame ones, with some missing. The data contain some 58,000 clones, over 60% of them seen just once; the ten biggest clones take up about 45%. The sequenced sample was PBMCs, obtained after 12 months of ibrutinib treatment. The receptor set was obtained from a human donor with chronic lymphocytic leukemia.

The chain couples TRBV7-9 to TRBJ1-5; unclear D gene. Germline V gene sequence: CDR1 SEHNR, CDR2 FQNEAQ (reference sequence). Trimming took off 2 bases at V and 7 bases at J, with 9 bases between the two ends. The CDR3 is 13 residues long. The CDR3 region has the DNA TGTGCCAGCAGCTTAAAGGGAGACCAGCCCCAGCATTTT. It translates to CASSLKGDQPQHF.

V gene TRBV28 combines with J gene TRBJ2-4; D not certain. The CDR3 covers 13 residues. Germline V gene lookup returns CDR1 MDHEN and CDR2 SYDVKM. V was cut by 7 bases and J by 5 bases, with 12 bases left in between. This CDR3 reads CASMPLDQNIQYF. DNA of the CDR3: TGTGCCAGCATGCCGTTAGATCAAAACATTCAGTACTTC.

The chain recombines TRBV5-6 with TRBJ1-3; 7 nucleotides line up with TRBD1. Trimming took 0 bases from V and 4 from J; bases not matched to a gene: 7. Per the germline V gene, CDR1 is SGHDT and CDR2 is YYEEEE. The CDR3 spans 16 residues. CDR3 sequence: CASSLGGTGVGNTIYF. The CDR3 region has the DNA TGTGCCAGCAGCTTGGGAGGTACAGGGGTCGGAAACACCATATATTTT.

This clone came up a few times. V usage is TRBV19 and J usage is TRBJ2-1; D is tentatively TRBD1 or TRBD2 (6 bases each). V gave up 3 bases and J gave up 1 base, with 13 bases separating them. This CDR3 spans 16 amino acids. Looked up from germline, CDR1 is LNHDA and CDR2 is SQIVND (reference sequence). DNA of the CDR3: TGTGCCAGTAGTATTAGCGGCAGGGGTTCCTACAATGAGCAGTTCTTC. Residues: CASSISGRGSYNEQFF.

This clone was detected a few times. The chain joins TRBV5-1 to TRBJ1-2; 9 nucleotides match TRBD1. Germline V gene sequence: CDR1 SGHRS, CDR2 YFSETQ. This CDR3 region has 14 residues. After removal of 3 bases from V and 7 bases from J, the junction contained 7 bases not matched to a gene. The CDR3 DNA reads TGCGCCAGCAGCTGGGACAGGGATTCAGGTGGCTACACCTTC. Amino acid sequence: CASSWDRDSGGYTF.

This clone was picked up a small number of times. This chain joins TRBV10-3 and TRBJ1-3, with 10 positions matching TRBD1. J was trimmed by 3 bases and V by 10 bases; bases with no gene match: 12. The CDR3 consists of 16 residues. Looked up from germline, CDR1 is ENHRY and CDR2 is SYGVKD. CDR3 residues: CASWGQGKLGGNTIYF. The CDR3 DNA is TGTGCCAGCTGGGGACAGGGGAAGTTGGGTGGAAACACCATATATTTT.

This clone was seen a handful of times. The rearrangement joins TRBV6-1 to TRBJ2-7; 8 nucleotides agree with TRBD1. CDR1 and CDR2 (germline): MNHNS, SASEGT. The ends lost 6 bases at V and 5 bases at J; junction bases unmatched: 9. The CDR3 runs to 14 residues. The CDR3 reads CASSLDRASNEQYF. CDR3 DNA sequence: TGTGCCAGCAGCCTGGACAGGGCTTCCAACGAGCAGTACTTC.

This clone was seen a handful of times. The chain uses TRBV28 and TRBJ2-3; 10 bases are a match to TRBD2. After removal of 5 bases from V and 5 bases from J, the junction contained 7 bases not matched to a gene. This CDR3 has 15 residues. Germline V gene data show CDR1 as MDHEN and CDR2 as SYDVKM. CDR3 loop: CASSPSGRAVDTQYF. The DNA of the CDR3 is TGTGCCAGCAGTCCTAGCGGGAGAGCCGTAGATACGCAGTATTTT.

V usage is TRBV6-6 and J usage is TRBJ2-2, with 9 bases matching TRBD1. Germline values: CDR1 MNHNY, CDR2 SVGAGI (reference sequence). CDR3 size: 14 residues. The J segment lost 3 bases and the V segment lost 8 bases, leaving 4 bases of the junction unmatched. The CDR3 DNA reads TGTGCCAGCGGGGACAGGGTCGACACCGGGGAGCTGTTTTTT. Its translation: CASGDRVDTGELFF.

The V and J genes are TRBV28 and TRBJ2-5, with D perhaps given as TRBD1 or TRBD2 (6 bases each). The CDR3 is made up of 15 amino acids. Germline assignment: CDR1 MDHEN and CDR2 SYDVKM. V dropped 11 bases and J dropped 1 base, with 20 bases sitting between them. The CDR3 here is CASNFLGGSQETQYF. The CDR3 nucleotides read TGTGCCTCCAATTTTCTGGGGGGCTCCCAAGAGACCCAGTACTTC.

The chain joins TRBV2 to TRBJ2-7; D remains unclear. V lost 4 bases to trimming and J lost 0 bases, with 13 bases between them. CDR1 is SNHLY and CDR2 is FYNNEI in the germline V gene. The length of the CDR3 is 15 residues. CDR3 bases: TGTGCCAGCAGTGTAGGCCACCCCACCTCCTACGAGCAGTACTTC. Translating gives CASSVGHPTSYEQYF.

The CDR3 DNA reads TGTGCCAGCACTCGCGGGGTAGCGGGCTCCTACGAGCAGTACTTC. This encodes CASTRGVAGSYEQYF. The chain couples TRBV6-5 to TRBJ2-7; the match to TRBD2 covers 7 bases. The CDR3 covers 15 residues. Losses at the gene ends were 7 bases for V and 0 bases for J; bases not matched to a gene: 9. Germline-derived CDR1 and CDR2 are MNHEY and SVGAGI.

This chain uses TRBV14 with TRBJ2-2; 10 bases fit TRBD1. Germline V lookup: CDR1 SGHDN, CDR2 FVKESK. The CDR3 is 15 residues long. V lost 4 bases and J lost 3; bases outside the gene matches: 2. The CDR3 coding sequence is TGTGCCAGCAGCCGGGACAGGGGATACACCGGGGAGCTGTTTTTT. As protein: CASSRDRGYTGELFF.

The gene calls are TRBV11-2 and TRBJ2-7; TRBD2 might be the D (6 bases). V lost 5 bases and J 3 bases, leaving 20 bases between the germline ends. Germline V gives CDR1 SGHAT, CDR2 FQNNGV. The CDR3 extends over 16 amino acids. The CDR3 protein is CASSPDGGASSYEQYF. CDR3 nucleotides: TGTGCCAGCAGCCCGGACGGAGGGGCGTCCAGCTACGAGCAGTACTTC.

This clone has just a few counts. The gene calls are TRBV4-1 and TRBJ1-2; D remains unclear. V was trimmed by 0 bases and J by 1 base, leaving 9 bases between them. The CDR3 sequence is 15 residues long. The germline CDR1 and CDR2 sequences are MGHRA and YSYEKL. The CDR3 spells CASSQDKPFNYGYTF. The CDR3 coding sequence is TGCGCCAGCAGCCAAGACAAACCATTTAACTATGGCTACACCTTC.

The rearrangement uses TRBV4-1 and TRBJ2-7; either TRBD1 or TRBD2 may fit D (5 bases each). CDR1 and CDR2 from the germline V gene are MGHRA and YSYEKL. Trimming pared 1 base from V and 1 base from J, leaving 11 bases between. This CDR3 contains 15 residues. Here the CDR3 DNA reads TGCGCCAGCAGCCAAGGGTGGGACGGATCCTACGAGCAGTACTTC. Translated, it gives CASSQGWDGSYEQYF.

This chain joins TRBV29-1 and TRBJ2-5; possibly TRBD2 for D (6 bases). This CDR3 comprises 12 residues. Germline CDR1 and CDR2: SQVTM and ANQGSEA. V lost 5 bases, J lost 2 bases, and 9 bases lay in between. Here the CDR3 DNA reads TGCAGCGTTATTAGCGGACAAGAGACCCAGTACTTC. It yields the protein CSVISGQETQYF.

The V gene is TRBV6-5, the J gene TRBJ2-5; 9 nucleotides line up with TRBD2. V lost 6 bases to trimming and J lost 2 bases; unmatched junction nucleotides: 7. This CDR3 region has 15 residues. Germline loops: CDR1 MNHEY, CDR2 SVGAGI. The CDR3 spells CASSYSGSEQETQYF. The CDR3 coding sequence is TGTGCCAGCAGCTATAGCGGGAGTGAGCAAGAGACCCAGTACTTC.

The genes are TRBV2 and TRBJ2-1; D is undetermined. Germline assignment: CDR1 SNHLY and CDR2 FYNNEI. The CDR3 is 13 residues long. Trimming took 3 bases from V and 4 from J, leaving 7 bases between them. In DNA, the CDR3 is TGTGCCAGCAGTGACCCCGGGTACAATGAGCAGTTCTTC. It specifies CASSDPGYNEQFF.

This clone was picked up a small number of times. This chain uses TRBV5-1 with TRBJ2-7; 7 bases agree with TRBD1. The junction had 8 bases not matched to a gene; V was cut back by 4 bases and J by 1 base. The CDR3 is 15 residues long. CDR1 SGHRS and CDR2 YFSETQ come from the germline V gene. CDR3 in DNA: TGCGCCAGCAGCGCAAGACAGGGCTGGTCCTACGAGCAGTACTTC. Translated: CASSARQGWSYEQYF.

This chain joins TRBV5-1 and TRBJ2-5, with D perhaps matching TRBD2 (6 bases). CDR3 length: 14 residues. Looked up from germline, CDR1 is SGHRS and CDR2 is YFSETQ. V lost 0 bases, J lost 4 bases, and 10 bases lay in between. The CDR3 coding sequence is TGCGCCAGCAGCTTGGTGGTCGGGGGAGAGACCCAGTACTTC. As protein: CASSLVVGGETQYF.